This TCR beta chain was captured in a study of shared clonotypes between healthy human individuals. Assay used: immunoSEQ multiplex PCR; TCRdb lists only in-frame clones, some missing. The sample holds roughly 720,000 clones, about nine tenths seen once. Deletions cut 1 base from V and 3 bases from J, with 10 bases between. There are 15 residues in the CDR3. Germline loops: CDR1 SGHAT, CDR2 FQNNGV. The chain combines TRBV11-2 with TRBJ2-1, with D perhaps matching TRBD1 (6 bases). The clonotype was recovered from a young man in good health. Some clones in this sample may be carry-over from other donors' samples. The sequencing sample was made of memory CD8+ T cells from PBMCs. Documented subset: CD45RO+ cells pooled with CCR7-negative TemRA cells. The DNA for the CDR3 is TGTGCCAGCAGCTTAGCACAGGGCCGCTACAATGAGCAGTTCTTC. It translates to CASSLAQGRYNEQFF.